This TCR beta chain is drawn from a study of STAT5B mutations in CD4+ large granular lymphocyte leukemia (dated by TCRdb to between 2021 and 2023). As for the study more broadly: Among the healthy controls, the CDR3 'QG' motif was associated with a particular HLA allele. The study compared the TCRbeta repertoires of patients with CD4+ T-cell large granular lymphocyte leukemia against those of healthy blood donors. Flow cytometry on FACSCanto II or FACSVerse showed that the purified fractions were more than 95% pure among lymphocytes.

Notes on this clone: The antigen it binds to is not known. Base qualities are not provided; no much larger clone lies one nucleotide away.

General findings and caveats noted by the study authors: CD4-sorted patient repertoires appeared more clonal than healthy CD4+ repertoires, and this difference persisted after removing the putative leukemic clones. Data were not HLA-matched; higher clonality in CD4+ versus CD8+ T-LGLL could reflect the relatively small sample size. Each patient's main leukemic clonotypes were private, but less than 30% of these clonotypes showed up at low frequency in the non-leukemic repertoires of other patients. TRBV06-family usage was enriched among the top patient clones (8/27) compared with healthy controls (2/35).

Looking up the germline V gene yields CDR1 SGHRS and CDR2 YFSETQ. The CDR3 runs 15 amino acids, cysteine and phenylalanine included. The sequence is cut down to CDR3 DNA, 45 bases in frame from base 1. Trimming at the junction amounts to 0 bases on V and 6 bases on J, and the germline ends lie 13 bases apart. TCRbeta rearrangements were sequenced from genomic DNA using the immunoSEQ assay at survey resolution. The study's own analysis went as follows. A lowest detectable productive clonotype frequency of 2.59 x 10-5 was observed in the TCR sequencing data. Only productive TCRbeta rearrangements, meaning sequences that were complete and in-frame, were kept for the analyses. Sample clonality was computed as Simpson clonality in the immunoSEQ Analyzer version 3.0. Based on frequency, clones were grouped as very rare, small, medium, large (1-20%) or hyperexpanded (>20%). Generation probabilities were estimated with OLGA 1.2.3, V-gene circos plots were generated with VDJtools, specificities were searched for in VDJdb, and CDR3 motifs were identified with GLIPH. TCRdb took over this immuneACCESS table, retaining in-frame rearrangements with V and J assigned. Such tables are incomplete; in checked studies, under half of the missing clones stem from an unresolved V gene, and the remainder is unexplained. V, J and clone size are those of that table, while D and trimming were read from the DNA. The sample includes about 40,000 clones, with roughly 80% observed a single time. Approximately 3.8% of the sample lies in the top ten.

Healthy controls were 37 blood donors whose buffy coats came from the Finnish Red Cross blood service. All TCR-sequenced material derived from peripheral blood: patient blood samples and healthy donor buffy coats. Peripheral blood mononuclear cells were isolated by Ficoll-Hypaque gradient centrifugation. CD4+ cells were purified magnetically from the buffy coats of healthy controls. The Gentra Puregene Cell and Tissue kit was used for genomic DNA extraction, and quantification was performed on a Qubit 2.0 fluorometer. Sequenced material: CD4+ T cells from blood buffy coats. The receptor was isolated from a human donor in good health. The rearrangement joined TRBV5-1 to TRBJ2-1; no D gene can be assigned with confidence. DNA sequence: TGCGCCAGCAGCTTGGTAGTATCGGGTACCAATGAGCAGTTCTTC. It codes for CASSLVVSGTNEQFF.